A selection of T cell receptor beta chains follows, all from one sample in a study of blood T cell repertoires in COVID-19. The assay was immunoSEQ multiplex PCR, and TCRdb's table has in-frame clones only and misses some. This sample has 250,000 to 300,000 clones, with roughly nine tenths found just once. The sample comprised PBMCs or T cells enriched from blood (not recorded which). The receptors were sampled from a woman aged 60 to 75 who had recovered from COVID-19. The CDR3 runs from the conserved cysteine through the conserved F or W. D genes are given only for firm matches. For some rows the clone size is stated as once, few or many, or as a class when expanded; others skip it.

TRBJ2-1 - - TRBV3-1/TRBV3-2 TGTGCCAGCAGCCAAACTCTAACGGGCAGCGGAATATACAATGAGCAGTTCTTC CASSQTLTGSGIYNEQFF
TRBJ2-3 - - TRBV28 TGTGCCAGCAGTTTACATGGGGGGTTTAGCACAGATACGCAGTATTTT CASSLHGGFSTDTQYF
TRBJ1-2 - - TRBV28 TGTGCCAGCAGTCCCACGGCCGGAGGATTAAACTATGGCTACACCTTC CASSPTAGGLNYGYTF
TRBJ1-2 TRBD1 - TRBV27 TGTGCCAGCAGGACCGACAGGGGCTTTGGCTACACCTTC CASRTDRGFGYTF
TRBJ1-3 - - TRBV5-1 TGCGCCAGCAGCTCAGTCGGGAGCTCTGGAAACACCATATATTTT CASSSVGSSGNTIYF
TRBJ2-7 - - TRBV28 TGTGCCAGCAGTTTTCCCCTACAGGGCGCGACAATGAACTACGAGCAGTACTTC CASSFPLQGATMNYEQYF
TRBJ2-3 TRBD2 - TRBV24-1 TGTGCCACCAGTGGGACTAGCGCCCAAGATACGCAGTATTTT CATSGTSAQDTQYF
TRBJ1-1 - - TRBV3-1/TRBV3-2 TGTGCCAGCAGCCGGGCCCCGACAGTACCCACTGAAGCTTTCTTT CASSRAPTVPTEAFF
TRBJ2-2 TRBD1 - TRBV5-1 TGCGCCAGCACCCTAGGACAGGGGAACACCGGGGAGCTGTTTTTT CASTLGQGNTGELFF
TRBJ1-2 TRBD1 - TRBV13 TGTGCCAGCAGCTTAGCGAGACAGGGGTTCGGCTATGGCTACACCTTC CASSLARQGFGYGYTF
TRBJ2-1 TRBD2 - TRBV3-1/TRBV3-2 TGTGCCAGCAGCCAAGTCTGGCCTAGCGGGATTGATGAGCAGTTCTTC CASSQVWPSGIDEQFF
TRBJ1-4 - few TRBV18 TGTGCCAGCTCACTTTCGGGGGGCGACTGGACTAATGAAAAACTGTTTTTT CASSLSGGDWTNEKLFF
TRBJ1-1 - - TRBV2 TGTGCCAGCAGTGAAAGAGCCCCCGGGTCAGATGTCGCTGAAGCTTTCTTT CASSERAPGSDVAEAFF
TRBJ1-3 TRBD1 - TRBV2 TGTGCCAGCAGATGGGACAGGGAAAGAAACACCATATATTTT CASRWDRERNTIYF
TRBJ1-5 - - TRBV28 TGTGCCAGCAGAAGGGGTTTGGGCCCCCAGCATTTT CASRRGLGPQHF
TRBJ2-3 TRBD2 - TRBV28 TGTGCCAGCCTCGGAGCCCATGCGGGGGCAGATACGCAGTATTTT CASLGAHAGADTQYF
TRBJ1-2 TRBD1 - TRBV27 TGTGCCAGCAGCACCAGGGGGCGCGATTATGGCTACACCTTC CASSTRGRDYGYTF
TRBJ2-1 - - TRBV7-3 TGTGCCAGCAGCTTAAGGACCCCAGGGAATGAGCAGTTCTTC CASSLRTPGNEQFF
TRBJ2-5 - - TRBV29-1 TGCAGCGTTTCGGAGATGTCCCAAGAGACCCAGTACTTC CSVSEMSQETQYF
TRBJ2-7 TRBD2 once TRBV7-8 TGTGCCAGCAGCTTAGGGGCGGGAGGGCCCTACGAGCAGTACTTC CASSLGAGGPYEQYF
TRBJ1-1 TRBD1 - TRBV29-1 TGCAGCGTTGACAGGGGGCCGAACACTGAAGCTTTCTTT CSVDRGPNTEAFF
TRBJ1-1 - - TRBV19 TGTGCCAGTAGTCTGCCGGGACAGAACACTGAAGCTTTCTTT CASSLPGQNTEAFF
TRBJ2-1 TRBD1 - TRBV24-1 TGTGCCACCAGGGGGTGGGGACAGGGACCCTCCAATGAGCAGTTCTTC CATRGWGQGPSNEQFF
TRBJ2-7 - - TRBV3-1/TRBV3-2 TGTGCCAGCAGCCGGGACATATCCGAGCAGTACTTC CASSRDISEQYF
TRBJ2-7 TRBD1 - TRBV27 TGTGCCAGCAGTTCGGGACAGGCATTTTACGAGCAGTACTTC CASSSGQAFYEQYF
TRBJ2-3 - - TRBV10-1 TGCGCCAGCAGTGAGTCCGGGAGTGCAGATACGCAGTATTTT CASSESGSADTQYF
TRBJ2-1 - - TRBV5-8 TGTGCCAGCAGCTTGGATCTCAGGGCCGGGGGGCAGTTCTTC CASSLDLRAGGQFF
TRBJ1-2 - - TRBV9 TGTGCCAGCAGCGTAGCACAGTATGGCTACACCTTC CASSVAQYGYTF
TRBJ2-1 - few TRBV5-8 TGTGCCAGCAGCTCGACGGTAGGGGGTAGCTCCTACAATGAGCAGTTCTTC CASSSTVGGSSYNEQFF
TRBJ2-5 TRBD1 once TRBV7-9 TGTGCCAGCAGCTCCCCACGGGACAGGGGAGAGACCCAGTACTTC CASSSPRDRGETQYF
TRBJ1-5 - few TRBV4-2 TGTGCCAGCAGCCAAGATCGGAGGGTACAGCCCCAGCATTTT CASSQDRRVQPQHF
TRBJ1-4 - once TRBV9 TGTGCCAGCAGCGTTGGAGGTCGGGGAGGTTTTAATGAAAAACTGTTTTTT CASSVGGRGGFNEKLFF
TRBJ1-6 TRBD1 - TRBV6-1 TGTGCCAGCAATGAACCGGGACAGGGTCTAGGTTCACCCCTCCACTTT CASNEPGQGLGSPLHF
TRBJ1-1 - - TRBV18 TGTGCCAGCTCACCAAGCGAGGGCAGAACTGAAGCTTTCTTT CASSPSEGRTEAFF
TRBJ2-5 - - TRBV21-1 TGTGCCAGCAACGGAGAGAGAGCAGGGGGCCATTCAGAGACCCAGTACTTC CASNGERAGGHSETQYF
TRBJ2-3 - - TRBV29-1 TGCAGCGGAGACCACCAGGGGGATACGCAGTATTTT CSGDHQGDTQYF
TRBJ2-6 TRBD1 once TRBV3-1/TRBV3-2 TGTGCCAGCAGCCTTTTACAGGGGGCGTATGGGGCCAACGTCCTGACTTTC CASSLLQGAYGANVLTF
TRBJ1-1 - - TRBV28 TGTGCCAGCAGTCTTAACAGGGACACTGAAGCTTTCTTT CASSLNRDTEAFF
TRBJ2-1 - - TRBV19 TGTGCCAGTAGTATAGTACTCGCAAGCTCCTACAATGAGCAGTTCTTC CASSIVLASSYNEQFF
TRBJ1-1 - - TRBV27 TGTGCCAGCAGGCGGGGGAGGGAAGCTTTCTTT CASRRGREAFF
TRBJ2-1 - once TRBV25-1 TGTGCCAGCAGTTTCGACAATGAGCAGTTCTTC CASSFDNEQFF
TRBJ2-7 - - TRBV18 TGTGCCAGCTCTTCTAGCTTTTTAGACGAGCAGTACTTC CASSSSFLDEQYF
TRBJ2-2 TRBD2 once TRBV5-6 TGTGCCAGCAGCTCGGGGGGCCGGGAGGGCGACAGTGGCACCGGGGAGCTGTTTTTT CASSSGGREGDSGTGELFF
TRBJ1-2 TRBD1 - TRBV27 TGTGCCAGCAGTCCAGACCCCGGACAGGGAGGGTATGGCTACACCTTC CASSPDPGQGGYGYTF
TRBJ1-5 TRBD1 many TRBV28 TGTGCCAGCAGTTTTCGTTCCCGGGACAGGGATCAGCCCCAGCATTTT CASSFRSRDRDQPQHF
TRBJ1-2 - - TRBV19 TGTGCCAGTAGTATCCAACAGGGATTGAACTATGGCTACACCTTC CASSIQQGLNYGYTF
TRBJ1-1 TRBD1 - TRBV5-1 TGCGCCAGCAGCTTCACCGGGACAGGGGGCACTGAAGCTTTCTTT CASSFTGTGGTEAFF
TRBJ2-2 - - TRBV6-5 TGTGCCAGCAGTTACTCCCCCCAGGTGGCCGGGGAGCTGTTTTTT CASSYSPQVAGELFF
TRBJ1-4 - - TRBV28 TGTGCCAGCAGTTCTTTACAGATCGGTCCAACTAATGAAAAACTGTTTTTT CASSSLQIGPTNEKLFF